The rows below give T cell receptor beta chains drawn from one sample of a study of OX40 agonist ivuxolimab in advanced cancers. Profiling relied on immunoSEQ multiplex PCR, and the TCRdb table lists in-frame clones only, not all of them. The table lists more than 25,000 clones, less than 85% of them singletons, with approximately 28% in the top ten. The starting material was CD4+ or CD8+ T cells sorted from blood, obtained in a trial of the OX40 agonist ivuxolimab. These receptors were obtained from an adult with an advanced solid tumor such as melanoma, head and neck, liver or kidney cancer. CDR3s include the opening cysteine and the closing phenylalanine or tryptophan. Each record gives: V gene, J gene, CDR3 protein.

>TRBV7-8|TRBJ1-2
CASSSGDYGYTF
>TRBV6-5|TRBJ1-3
CASSYGNTIYF
>TRBV21-1|TRBJ2-7
CASSKVWTPPAILPYEQYF
>TRBV7-9|TRBJ2-1
CASSLGGGEVYNEQFF
>TRBV6-5|TRBJ2-3
CASSDTSGVTDTQYF
>TRBV7-9|TRBJ2-3
CASSPEVSRSTDTQYF
>TRBV9|TRBJ1-2
CASSVVFGKKTF
>TRBV27|TRBJ1-2
CASRTGGDYGYTF
>TRBV11-2|TRBJ2-7
CASSLEASGSREQYF
>TRBV7-9|TRBJ2-2
CASSFGGELFF
>TRBV6-1|TRBJ2-1
CASADSLSNEQFF
>TRBV19|TRBJ1-1
CASSIDGGNTEAFF
>TRBV11-3|TRBJ2-7
CASSLEGQPSYEQYF
>TRBV4-3|TRBJ1-4
CASTRGSSTNEKLFF
>TRBV11-2|TRBJ1-1
CASSPSTEAFF
>TRBV7-6|TRBJ2-7
CASSYGGGQNYEQYF
>TRBV23-1|TRBJ2-1
CASSQKGAGNEQFF
>TRBV6-5|TRBJ1-1
CASSYTQGSTEAFF
>TRBV7-8|TRBJ2-7
CASSFGHGGEQYF
>TRBV28|TRBJ2-2
CASSLNGGANTGELFF
>TRBV9|TRBJ1-5
CASSGDAKWPQHF
>TRBV11-3|TRBJ1-1
CASSPDRGPDRGAFF
>TRBV19|TRBJ2-3
CASSPLGPAQVTQYF
>TRBV4-3|TRBJ1-3
CASSQDPAGSGNTIYF
>TRBV9|TRBJ2-2
CASSVTTKPEGSTGELFF
>TRBV30|TRBJ2-5
CAMMVDGDLSGETQYF
>TRBV30|TRBJ2-5
CAWSWTSGGQETQYF
>TRBV4-3|.
CASSQDRGAGKYEQYF
>TRBV2|TRBJ2-2
CASSGPSGGSNTGELFF
>TRBV4-3|TRBJ2-7
CASSQDRGSVPPYEQYF